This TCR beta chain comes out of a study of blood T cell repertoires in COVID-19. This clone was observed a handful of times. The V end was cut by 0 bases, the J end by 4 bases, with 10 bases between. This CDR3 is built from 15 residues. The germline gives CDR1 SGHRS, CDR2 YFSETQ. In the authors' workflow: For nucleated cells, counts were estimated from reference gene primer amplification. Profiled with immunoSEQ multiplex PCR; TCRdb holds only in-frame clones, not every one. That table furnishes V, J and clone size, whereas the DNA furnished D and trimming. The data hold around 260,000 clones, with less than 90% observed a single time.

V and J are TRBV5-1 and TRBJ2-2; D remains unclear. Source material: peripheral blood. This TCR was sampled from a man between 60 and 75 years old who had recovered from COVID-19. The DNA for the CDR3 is TGCGCCAGCAGCTTGGCCACACAGCCCACCGGGGAGCTGTTTTTT. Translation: CASSLATQPTGELFF.